The 6 T cell receptor beta chains presented below share a single source sample, sequenced in a study of blood T cell repertoires in COVID-19. TCRdb's table, derived via immunoSEQ multiplex PCR, lists solely in-frame clones and lacks some. The repertoire holds 250,000 to 300,000 clones, with approximately 85% as singletons. Material for sequencing was PBMCs or T cells enriched from blood (not recorded which). The receptors were sampled from a woman in her thirties who had recovered from COVID-19.

This chain uses TRBV4-3 with TRBJ2-1, with D possibly matching TRBD1 (6 bases). Trimming stripped 5 bases from V and 7 bases from J, with 12 bases between. CDR1 and CDR2 from the germline V gene are LGHNA and YSLEER. This CDR3 has 13 residues. CDR3 sequence (DNA): TGCGCCAGCAGCGAACAGGGTAGTAATGAGCAGTTCTTC. It specifies CASSEQGSNEQFF.

The gene calls are TRBV27 and TRBJ1-6; 7 nucleotides align to TRBD1. V dropped 8 bases and J dropped 8; count of bases not matched to a gene: 3. Germline V gives CDR1 MNHEY, CDR2 SMNVEV (reference sequence). This CDR3 contains 12 residues. CDR3 DNA sequence: TGTGCCAGCGGGGACAGCTATTCACCCCTCCACTTT. This gives the protein CASGDSYSPLHF.

This rearrangement joins TRBV7-2 to TRBJ2-4; TRBD1 aligns across 7 bases. Germline V gives CDR1 SGHTA, CDR2 FQGNSA. The CDR3 is 14 amino acids. Losses at the gene ends were 2 bases for V and 7 bases for J; bases not matched to a gene: 5. This CDR3 is CASSLQGGLNIQYF. The CDR3 coding sequence is TGTGCCAGCAGCTTACAAGGGGGCTTGAACATTCAGTACTTC.

J is TRBJ2-4 and V is TRBV11-2, with TRBD2 matching over 7 bases. This CDR3 is 17 amino acids long. The ends lost 1 base at V and 6 bases at J; junction bases unmatched: 12. Germline V lookup: CDR1 SGHAT, CDR2 FQNNGV. The CDR3 DNA reads TGTGCCAGCAGCTTAGTGTCCGCGGGAGCCCTTCTAAACATTCAGTACTTC. The encoded protein is CASSLVSAGALLNIQYF. Together with reference TRBV11-2 and TRBJ2-4, the CDR3 gives the full variable domain: EAGVAQSPRYKIIEKRQSVAFWCNPISGHATLYWYQQILGQGPKLLIQFQNNGVVDDSQLPKDRFSAERLKGVDSTLKIQPAKLEDSAVYLCASSLVSAGALLNIQYFGAGTRLSVL.

Worth noting for this clone: Other DNA sequences in this specimen translate into the identical CDR3. V usage is TRBV28 and J usage is TRBJ1-5; D perhaps matches TRBD1 (5 bases). In germline, CDR1 is MDHEN, CDR2 SYDVKM. The CDR3 runs 16 residues. Trimming cost V 5 bases and J 2 bases, with 16 bases left between them. Here the CDR3 DNA reads TGTGCCAGCAGTCCCGCGGGGGGGGGAGGCAATCAGCCCCAGCATTTT. This translates into CASSPAGGGGNQPQHF.

This chain links TRBV29-1 with TRBJ1-6; 7 nucleotides match TRBD1. This CDR3 is 15 amino acids long. J was trimmed by 7 bases and V by 5 bases; bases with no gene match: 11. The germline V gene has CDR1 SQVTM and CDR2 ANQGSEA. The CDR3 DNA follows: TGCAGCGTTAAAAAGGGGACAGAGTGGAATTCACCCCTCCACTTT. This encodes CSVKKGTEWNSPLHF. The whole variable domain, filled in from reference TRBV29-1 and TRBJ1-6, reads SAVISQKPSRDICQRGTSLTIQCQVDSQVTMMFWYRQQPGQSLTLIATANQGSEATYESGFVIDKFPISRPNLTFSTLTVSNMSPEDSSIYLCSVKKGTEWNSPLHFGNGTRLTVT.